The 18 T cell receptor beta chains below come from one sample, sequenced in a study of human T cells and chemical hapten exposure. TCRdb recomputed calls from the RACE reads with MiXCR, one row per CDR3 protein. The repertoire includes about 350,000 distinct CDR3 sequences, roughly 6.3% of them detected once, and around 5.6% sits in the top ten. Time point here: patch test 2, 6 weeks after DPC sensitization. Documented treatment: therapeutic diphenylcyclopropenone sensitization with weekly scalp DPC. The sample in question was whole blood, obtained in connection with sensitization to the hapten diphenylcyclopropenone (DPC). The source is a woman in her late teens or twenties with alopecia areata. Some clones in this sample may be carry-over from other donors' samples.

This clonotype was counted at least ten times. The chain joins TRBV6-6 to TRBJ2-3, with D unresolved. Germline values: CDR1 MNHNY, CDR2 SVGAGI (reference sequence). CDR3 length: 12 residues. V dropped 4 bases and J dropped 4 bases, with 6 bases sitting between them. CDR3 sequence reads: CASSSQADTQYF. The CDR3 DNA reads TGTGCCAGCAGTTCGCAGGCAGATACGCAGTATTTT.

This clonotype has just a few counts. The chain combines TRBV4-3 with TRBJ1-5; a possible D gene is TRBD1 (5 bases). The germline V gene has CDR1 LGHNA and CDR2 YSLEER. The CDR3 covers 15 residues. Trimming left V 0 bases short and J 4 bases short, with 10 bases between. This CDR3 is CASSQDDSQNQPQHF. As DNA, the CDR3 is TGCGCCAGCAGCCAAGATGACAGCCAGAATCAGCCCCAGCATTTT.

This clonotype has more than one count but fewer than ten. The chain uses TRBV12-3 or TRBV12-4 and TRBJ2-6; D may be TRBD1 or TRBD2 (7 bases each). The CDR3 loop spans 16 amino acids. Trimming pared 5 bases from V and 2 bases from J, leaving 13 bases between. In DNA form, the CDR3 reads TGTGCCAGCAGTCTGACAGGGAGGGCTGGGGCCAACGTCCTGACTTTC. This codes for CASSLTGRAGANVLTF.

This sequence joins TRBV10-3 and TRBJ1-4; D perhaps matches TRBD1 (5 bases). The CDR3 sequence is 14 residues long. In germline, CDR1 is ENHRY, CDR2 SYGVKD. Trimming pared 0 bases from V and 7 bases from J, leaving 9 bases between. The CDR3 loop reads CAISESARVEKLFF. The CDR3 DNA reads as TGTGCCATCAGTGAGTCGGCCAGGGTTGAAAAACTGTTTTTT.

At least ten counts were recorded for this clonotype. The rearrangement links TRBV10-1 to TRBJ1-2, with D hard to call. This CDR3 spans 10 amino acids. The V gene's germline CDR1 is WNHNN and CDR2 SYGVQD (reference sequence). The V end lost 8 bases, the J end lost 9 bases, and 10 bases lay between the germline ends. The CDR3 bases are TGCGCCAGCCCACCGCTCCGCTACACCTTC. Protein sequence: CASPPLRYTF.

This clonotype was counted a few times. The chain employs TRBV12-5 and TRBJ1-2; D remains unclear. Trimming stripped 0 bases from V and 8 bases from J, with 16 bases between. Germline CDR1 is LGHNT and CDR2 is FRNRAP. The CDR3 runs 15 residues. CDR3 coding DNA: TGTGCTAGTGGTTTGGTAGTTGGAAACCCGGGCGGCTACACCTTC. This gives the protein CASGLVVGNPGGYTF.

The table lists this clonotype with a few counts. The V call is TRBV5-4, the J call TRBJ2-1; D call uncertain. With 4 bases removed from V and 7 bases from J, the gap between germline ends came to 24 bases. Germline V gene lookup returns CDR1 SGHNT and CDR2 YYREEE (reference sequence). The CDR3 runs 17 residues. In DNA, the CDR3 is TGTGCCAGCAGCCCCCAGTTCGCGACCCACCTTTGGAATGAGCAGTTCTTC. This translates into CASSPQFATHLWNEQFF.

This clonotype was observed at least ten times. DNA of the CDR3: TGTGCCAGCAACCAGGGCGGCACTGAAGCTTTCTTT. Its translation: CASNQGGTEAFF. The chain has TRBV6-5 and TRBJ1-1; a weak D match, TRBD1 (5 bases). Trimming took off 7 bases at V and 4 bases at J, with 10 bases between the two ends. The CDR3 length is 12 residues. Germline lookup yields CDR1 MNHEY and CDR2 SVGAGI.

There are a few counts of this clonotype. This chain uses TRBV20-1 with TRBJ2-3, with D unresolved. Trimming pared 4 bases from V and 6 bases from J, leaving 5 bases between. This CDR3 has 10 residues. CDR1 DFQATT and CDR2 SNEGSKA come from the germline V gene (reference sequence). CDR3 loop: CSATRDTQYF. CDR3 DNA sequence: TGCAGTGCTACACGCGATACGCAGTATTTT.

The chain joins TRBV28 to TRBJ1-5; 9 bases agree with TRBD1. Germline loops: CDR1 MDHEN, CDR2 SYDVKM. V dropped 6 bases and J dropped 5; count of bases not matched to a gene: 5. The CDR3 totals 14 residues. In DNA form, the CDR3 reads TGTGCCAGCAGCGGACAGGGGCGATATCAGCCCCAGCATTTT. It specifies CASSGQGRYQPQHF. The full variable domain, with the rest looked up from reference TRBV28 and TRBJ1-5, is DVKVTQSSRYLVKRTGEKVFLECVQDMDHENMFWYRQDPGLGLRLIYFSYDVKMKEKGDIPEGYSVSREKKERFSLILESASTNQTSMYLCASSGQGRYQPQHFGDGTRLSIL.

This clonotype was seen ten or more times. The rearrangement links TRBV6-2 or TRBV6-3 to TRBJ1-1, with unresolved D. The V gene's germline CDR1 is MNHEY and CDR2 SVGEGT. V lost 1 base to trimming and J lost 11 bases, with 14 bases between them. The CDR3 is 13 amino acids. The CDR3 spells CASSYWRGAVAFF. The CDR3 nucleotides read TGTGCCAGCAGTTACTGGCGGGGTGCGGTGGCTTTCTTT.

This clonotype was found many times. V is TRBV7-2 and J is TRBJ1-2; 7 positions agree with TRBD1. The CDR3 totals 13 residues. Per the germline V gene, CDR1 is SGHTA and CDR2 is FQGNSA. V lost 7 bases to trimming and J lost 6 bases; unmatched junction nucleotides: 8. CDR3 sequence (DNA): TGTGCCAGCACCCTCTGGGGGACAGATGGCTACACCTTC. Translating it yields CASTLWGTDGYTF.

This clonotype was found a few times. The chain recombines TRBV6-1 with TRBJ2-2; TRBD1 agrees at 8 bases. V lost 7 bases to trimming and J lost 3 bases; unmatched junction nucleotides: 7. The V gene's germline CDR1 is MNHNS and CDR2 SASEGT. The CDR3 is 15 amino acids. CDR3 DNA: TGTGCCAGCACCCCGGGACAGGACTACACCGGGGAGCTGTTTTTT. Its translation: CASTPGQDYTGELFF.

In DNA, the CDR3 is TGTGCCATCAGTGAGCGGGGGACCAATGAGCAGTTCTTC. This codes for CAISERGTNEQFF. The V and J genes are TRBV10-3 and TRBJ2-1, with D maybe TRBD2 (6 bases). The CDR3 extends over 13 amino acids. Trimming left V 2 bases short and J 6 bases short, with 8 bases between. Germline CDR1 and CDR2: ENHRY and SYGVKD.

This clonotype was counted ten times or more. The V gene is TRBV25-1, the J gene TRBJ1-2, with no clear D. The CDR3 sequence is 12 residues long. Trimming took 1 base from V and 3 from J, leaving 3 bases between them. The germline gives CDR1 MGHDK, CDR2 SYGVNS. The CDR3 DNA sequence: TGTGCCAGCAGTGAATCCGACTATGGCTACACCTTC. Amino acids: CASSESDYGYTF.

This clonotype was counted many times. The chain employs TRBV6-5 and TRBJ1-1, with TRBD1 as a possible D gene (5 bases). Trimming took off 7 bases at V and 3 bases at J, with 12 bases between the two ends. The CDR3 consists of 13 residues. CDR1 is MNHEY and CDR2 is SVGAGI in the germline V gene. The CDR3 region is CASKWGVDTEAFF. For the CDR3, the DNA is TGTGCCAGCAAATGGGGGGTTGACACTGAAGCTTTCTTT.

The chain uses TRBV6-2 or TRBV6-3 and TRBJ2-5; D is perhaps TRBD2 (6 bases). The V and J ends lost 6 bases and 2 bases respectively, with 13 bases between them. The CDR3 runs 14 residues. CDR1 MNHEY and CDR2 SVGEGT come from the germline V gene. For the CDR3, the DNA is TGTGCCAGCAGAACCGCCGCGGGGCAAGAGACCCAGTACTTC. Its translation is CASRTAAGQETQYF.

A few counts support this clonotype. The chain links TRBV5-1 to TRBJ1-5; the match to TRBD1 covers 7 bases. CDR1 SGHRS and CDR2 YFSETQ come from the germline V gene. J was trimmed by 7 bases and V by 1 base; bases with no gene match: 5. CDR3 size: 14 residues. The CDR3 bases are TGCGCCAGCAGCTTGACAGGGGAGGAGCAGCCCCAGCATTTT. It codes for CASSLTGEEQPQHF. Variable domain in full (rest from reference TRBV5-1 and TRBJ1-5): KAGVTQTPRYLIKTRGQQVTLSCSPISGHRSVSWYQQTPGQGLQFLFEYFSETQRNKGNFPGRFSGRQFSNSRSEMNVSTLELGDSALYLCASSLTGEEQPQHFGDGTRLSIL.